Listed here are 6 T cell receptor beta chains from one sample, sequenced in a study of OX40 agonist ivuxolimab in advanced cancers. Clones were sequenced by immunoSEQ multiplex PCR, and TCRdb holds only the in-frame ones, with some missing. The sample shows fewer than 90,000 clones, 88% of them seen only once. The source material was CD4+ or CD8+ T cells sorted from blood, sampled in a trial of the OX40 agonist ivuxolimab. The source is an adult with an advanced solid tumor such as melanoma, head and neck, liver or kidney cancer.

The J gene is TRBJ1-1, the V gene TRBV5-1, with TRBD1 matching 9 bases. Germline V gene lookup returns CDR1 SGHRS and CDR2 YFSETQ. The CDR3 sequence is 16 residues long. Unmatched junction bases numbered 7, after V lost 1 base and J lost 3 bases. CDR3 sequence reads: CASSLTNRGRDTEAFF. The DNA for the CDR3 is TGCGCCAGCAGCTTGACCAACAGGGGGCGAGACACTGAAGCTTTCTTT.

About this clone itself: One end of the junction does not line up with germline, which may come from a read error. This sequence joins TRBV7-7 and TRBJ2-7; TRBD1 aligns across 8 bases. The V gene's germline CDR1 is SSHAT and CDR2 FNYEAQ (reference sequence). The CDR3 is made up of 15 amino acids. CDR3 loop: CASSPRDRSSYEQYF. The CDR3 DNA reads as TGTGCTAGCAGCCCCCGGGACAGGTCCTCCTACGAGCAGTACTTC.

The rearrangement joins TRBV23-1 to TRBJ2-1, with D uncertain. TRBV23-1 is flagged as an ORF with uncertain function. Trimming shortened V by 11 bases and J by 14 bases, and 10 bases separated the two germline ends. This CDR3 is built from 8 residues. The chain's CDR3 is CAETQEFF. Here the CDR3 DNA reads TGCGCCGAAACTCAGGAGTTCTTC.

V is TRBV7-8 and J is TRBJ1-4; D is perhaps TRBD1 (6 bases). CDR1 SGHVS and CDR2 FQNEAQ come from the germline V gene. V was cut by 2 bases and J by 8 bases, with 21 bases left in between. The CDR3 is 17 residues long. CDR3 in DNA: TGTGCCAGCAGCTTAAGTTTTGGGCGGGGGCGCCAGGAAAAACTGTTTTTT. Amino acid sequence: CASSLSFGRGRQEKLFF.

The chain has TRBV28 and TRBJ2-3; D is possibly TRBD1 (5 bases). The CDR3 totals 15 residues. Germline assignment: CDR1 MDHEN and CDR2 SYDVKM. Trimming cost V 6 bases and J 3 bases, with 16 bases left between them. In DNA, the CDR3 is TGTGCCAGCAGCCTCCCGACAGAGTTAACAGATACGCAGTATTTT. Translated, it gives CASSLPTELTDTQYF.

The V and J genes are TRBV5-1 and TRBJ2-1; TRBD1 aligns across 9 bases. The V gene end was trimmed by 1 base and the J gene end by 3 bases; junction bases not matched to a gene: 2. The CDR3 covers 15 residues. Per germline, CDR1 SGHRS and CDR2 YFSETQ. The CDR3 bases are TGCGCCAGCAGCTTGCCGGACAGGGGCTACAATGAGCAGTTCTTC. Translated: CASSLPDRGYNEQFF.